The 14 T cell receptor beta chains presented below share a single source sample, sequenced in a study of blood T cells in healthy people across ages. Using a J-beta primer mix together with a sample-barcoded 5' primer, a second PCR was run for roughly 6 to 11 cycles. Via MiXCR, TCRdb re-called the 5' RACE reads, giving one row per CDR3 protein. Here the sample spans 750,000 or so distinct CDR3 sequences, around a quarter being singletons. This sample was shared with a second study, whose subject was T cells of mothers and their children.

The specimen was blood. These receptors all stem from a boy between 10 and 17 years old in good health.

The rearrangement joins TRBV6-1 to TRBJ2-5, with 11 positions matching TRBD1. With the DNA end fitting TRBJ2-7 better, the J assignment may be wrong. The germline CDR1 and CDR2 sequences are MNHNS and SASEGT. The CDR3 spans 16 residues. This CDR3 reads CASSIYGTGGSYEQYF. For the CDR3, the DNA is TGTGCCAGCAGTATATATGGGACAGGGGGCTCCTACGAGCAGTACTTC.

This clonotype was detected only a few times. This sequence joins TRBV7-9 and TRBJ1-4, with unresolved D. The germline V gene has CDR1 SEHNR and CDR2 FQNEAQ (reference sequence). The germline V and J ends were trimmed by 4 bases and 0 bases, with 12 bases remaining between them. CDR3 length: 16 residues. CDR3 DNA sequence: TGTGCCAGCAGCTCTGGCACGGGCGCAACTAATGAAAAACTGTTTTTT. This encodes CASSSGTGATNEKLFF.

A few counts support this clonotype. This rearrangement joins TRBV27 to TRBJ2-3; TRBD2 matches 7 bases. With V trimmed by 1 base and J by 0 bases, 4 bases remained unmatched. The CDR3 has 16 residues. CDR1 and CDR2 (germline): MNHEY, SMNVEV (reference sequence). The CDR3 nucleotides are TGTGCCAGCAGTTTATATCTAGCGGATAGCACAGATACGCAGTATTTT. It translates to CASSLYLADSTDTQYF.

This clonotype came up a few times. This chain connects TRBV20-1 to TRBJ2-1, with D maybe TRBD1 (6 bases). Between the trimmed V and J ends, which lost 7 bases and 1 base, there was a span of 8 bases. In germline, CDR1 is DFQATT, CDR2 SNEGSKA (reference sequence). The CDR3 is made up of 12 amino acids. Written as DNA, the CDR3 is TGCAGTGGGGGACATTCCTACAATGAGCAGTTCTTC. This translates into CSGGHSYNEQFF.

The V call is TRBV27, the J call TRBJ1-4; D perhaps matches TRBD1 (5 bases). The CDR3 runs 12 residues. Germline assignment: CDR1 MNHEY and CDR2 SMNVEV (reference sequence). V lost 4 bases and J 6 bases, leaving 6 bases between the germline ends. The CDR3 bases are TGTGCCAGCAGTTCGGGACATGAAAAACTGTTTTTT. Amino acid sequence: CASSSGHEKLFF.

This clonotype was found a few times. J is TRBJ2-6 and V is TRBV4-3, with D possibly TRBD1 on 6 matching bases. This CDR3 spans 16 amino acids. Trimming removed 5 bases from V and 1 base from J, with 12 bases in between. Germline lookup yields CDR1 LGHNA and CDR2 YSLEER. CDR3 bases: TGCGCCAGCAGCGTTACCACAGGGTCTGGGGCCAACGTCCTGACTTTC. Translation gives CASSVTTGSGANVLTF.

This clonotype was seen only a few times. The chain is built from TRBV6-2 or TRBV6-3 and TRBJ1-6; 9 nucleotides align to TRBD1. J gave up 10 bases and V 10 bases, and 11 bases lay outside the gene matches. Germline V CDR1 and CDR2: MNHEY, SVGEGT. The CDR3 is 14 amino acids. CDR3 coding DNA: TGTGCCACCCGACCTAGGGACAGGGACTCACCCCTCCACTTT. Protein: CATRPRDRDSPLHF.

The genes are TRBV20-1 and TRBJ1-1; D remains unclear. The CDR3 runs to 13 residues. V gave up 1 base and J gave up 2 bases, with 8 bases separating them. Germline CDR1 and CDR2: DFQATT and SNEGSKA (reference sequence). The CDR3 loop is CSARAQSNTEAFF. CDR3 in DNA: TGCAGTGCTAGAGCCCAGAGTAACACTGAAGCTTTCTTT.

This clonotype was detected only a few times. Here the CDR3 reads CASSLTGIGLNTEAFF. Written as DNA, the CDR3 is TGTGCCAGCAGTTTGACAGGGATTGGGTTGAACACTGAAGCTTTCTTT. The V gene is TRBV28, the J gene TRBJ1-1; 7 nucleotides match TRBD1. With V trimmed by 3 bases and J by 0 bases, 7 bases remained unmatched. CDR1 is MDHEN and CDR2 is SYDVKM in the germline V gene. The CDR3 covers 16 residues.

This clonotype was counted a few times. The V gene is TRBV6-2 or TRBV6-3, the J gene TRBJ2-5; a weak D match, TRBD2 (5 bases). Near its end, the DNA agrees better with TRBJ2-7, so the J call may be wrong. This CDR3 has 12 residues. Germline V gives CDR1 MNHEY, CDR2 SVGEGT. The chain's CDR3 is CASSYGSDEQYF. CDR3 DNA sequence: TGTGCCAGCAGTTACGGGAGCGACGAGCAGTACTTC.

J is TRBJ2-5 and V is TRBV6-2 or TRBV6-3; 9 positions agree with TRBD1. The CDR3 sequence is 14 residues long. V lost 5 bases, J lost 5 bases, and 6 bases stayed unmatched. Germline CDR1 MNHEY, CDR2 SVGEGT. CDR3 sequence: CASSLGTGKETQYF. The CDR3 DNA sequence: TGTGCCAGCAGTCTCGGGACAGGGAAGGAGACCCAGTACTTC.

This clonotype was counted between two and nine times. The rearrangement uses TRBV7-9 and TRBJ1-6, with D unclear. The CDR3 is 16 residues long. V was pared by 4 bases and J by 2 bases, with 12 bases between. Per the germline V gene, CDR1 is SEHNR and CDR2 is FQNEAQ (reference sequence). The chain's CDR3 is CASSSNQETYNSPLHF. The DNA for the CDR3 is TGTGCCAGCAGCTCCAATCAGGAAACCTATAATTCACCCCTCCACTTT.

This clonotype was counted between two and nine times. The chain has TRBV7-9 and TRBJ2-7; 14 nucleotides match TRBD2. The CDR3 consists of 15 residues. Looked up from germline, CDR1 is SEHNR and CDR2 is FQNEAQ (reference sequence). V gave up 5 bases and J gave up 9 bases; unmatched junction bases: 9. CDR3 sequence: CASSAGLAGGTGQYF. The CDR3 region has the DNA TGTGCCAGCAGCGCCGGACTAGCGGGAGGAACAGGGCAGTACTTC.

Note on this clonotype: This could be a read error, since a much larger clone is one nucleotide away. The genes are TRBV10-2 and TRBJ2-5; D is undetermined. Germline assignment: CDR1 WSHSY and CDR2 SAAADI. V was clipped by 2 bases and J by 5 bases, with 9 bases between them. The CDR3 totals 13 residues. The CDR3: CASSELARETQYF. CDR3 bases: TGCGCCAGCAGTGAGCTGGCAAGGGAGACCCAGTACTTC.